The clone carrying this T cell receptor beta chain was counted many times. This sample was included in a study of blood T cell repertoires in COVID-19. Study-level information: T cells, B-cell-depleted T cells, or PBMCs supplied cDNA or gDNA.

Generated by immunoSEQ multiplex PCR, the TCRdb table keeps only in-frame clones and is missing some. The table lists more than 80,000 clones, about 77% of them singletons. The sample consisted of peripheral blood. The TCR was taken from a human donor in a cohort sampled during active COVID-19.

DNA for the CDR3: TGCGCCAGCAGCTTGCAAACTGGGACAGGGAATGAGCAGTACTTC. This codes for CASSLQTGTGNEQYF. The chain is built from TRBV5-1 and TRBJ2-7; 9 bases align to TRBD1. The germline V gene encodes CDR1 SGHRS and CDR2 YFSETQ. This CDR3 comprises 15 residues. J gave up 7 bases and V 1 base, and 9 bases lay outside the gene matches.